The next 7 T cell receptor beta chains were all read from a single sample in a study of blood T cell repertoires in COVID-19. Using immunoSEQ multiplex PCR, the repertoire was profiled, and TCRdb retains in-frame clones only, with some absent. Of approximately 91,000 clones listed, 70% to 90% are singletons. Source material: peripheral blood. These receptors originate from a man in his 70s with acute or convalescent COVID-19.

The chain is built from TRBV6-1 and TRBJ1-5; D uncertain. The CDR3 length is 16 residues. V was pared by 3 bases and J by 3 bases, with 15 bases between. Germline V gene lookup returns CDR1 MNHNS and CDR2 SASEGT. The CDR3 nucleotides are TGTGCCAGCAGTGATGTAAGACGGAGCCCCAATCAGCCCCAGCATTTT. It specifies CASSDVRRSPNQPQHF.

The rearrangement joins TRBV19 to TRBJ2-5; 8 bases match TRBD2. Trimming cost V 3 bases and J 4 bases; bases outside gene matches: 7. The CDR3 extends over 15 amino acids. Germline loops: CDR1 LNHDA, CDR2 SQIVND (reference sequence). The chain's CDR3 is CASSMKTGGRETQYF. CDR3 nucleotides: TGTGCCAGTAGTATGAAGACGGGGGGGCGAGAGACCCAGTACTTC. The variable domain in full, with the rest retrieved from reference TRBV19 and TRBJ2-5, is DGGITQSPKYLFRKEGQNVTLSCEQNLNHDAMYWYRQDPGQGLRLIYYSQIVNDFQKGDIAEGYSVSREKKESFPLTVTSAQKNPTAFYLCASSMKTGGRETQYFGPGTRLLVL.

The J gene is TRBJ1-2, the V gene TRBV10-3, with D perhaps matching TRBD1 (5 bases). Trimming took off 3 bases at V and 10 bases at J, with 12 bases between the two ends. This CDR3 has 12 amino acids. In germline, CDR1 is ENHRY, CDR2 SYGVKD. CDR3 sequence: CAISDRGLDYTF. CDR3 in DNA: TGTGCCATCAGTGATAGGGGCCTGGACTACACCTTC.

The chain uses TRBV12-3 or TRBV12-4 and TRBJ1-6; D gene uncertain. CDR3 length equals 13 residues. Deletions cut 3 bases from V and 10 bases from J, with 10 bases between. CDR3 protein: CASSLAGNSPLHF. Written as DNA, the CDR3 is TGTGCCAGCAGTTTGGCCGGGAACTCACCCCTCCACTTT.

The sample holds one count of this clone. V and J are TRBV6-6 and TRBJ1-2; D perhaps matches TRBD1 (6 bases). The length of the CDR3 is 14 residues. From germline, CDR1 is MNHNY and CDR2 SVGAGI (reference sequence). Trimming left V 5 bases short and J 4 bases short, with 14 bases between. The chain's CDR3 is CASSGNTGTYGYTF. CDR3 DNA sequence: TGTGCCAGCAGTGGCAATACAGGGACCTATGGCTACACCTTC.

The V gene is TRBV3-1 (or the pseudogene TRBV3-2), the J gene TRBJ2-3; D is possibly TRBD1 (6 bases). The germline V gene has CDR1 LGHDT and CDR2 YNNKEL (reference sequence). V lost 0 bases, J lost 6 bases, and 16 bases lay in between. This CDR3 has 16 amino acids. The DNA for the CDR3 is TGTGCCAGCAGCCAAGAGGGGGCGAGGGGCGTGGATACGCAGTATTTT. This gives the protein CASSQEGARGVDTQYF.

The chain is built from TRBV19 and TRBJ2-6, with unresolved D. The V gene lost 6 bases and the J gene lost 2 bases, with 8 bases spanning the gap. Germline loops: CDR1 LNHDA, CDR2 SQIVND (reference sequence). CDR3 length equals 14 residues. The CDR3 loop is CASRLRAGANVLTF. The CDR3 nucleotides are TGTGCCAGTAGGCTACGGGCTGGGGCCAACGTCCTGACTTTC.